Below, one TCR beta chain is given with its context. The sample belongs to a study of T cells in localized non-small cell lung cancer. The CDR3 extends over 14 amino acids. V was cut by 6 bases and J by 5 bases, with 17 bases left in between. Germline values: CDR1 MNHEY, CDR2 SMNVEV (reference sequence). TCRdb's copy holds only in-frame clones and misses some; the assay was immunoSEQ multiplex PCR. The table shows approximately 43,000 clones, with roughly 90% occurring only once. This rearrangement joins TRBV27 to TRBJ2-7, with D perhaps matching TRBD1 (5 bases). The source material was peripheral blood, sampled before any cancer treatment. The origin of this receptor is a female donor over 55 with stage I squamous cell lung carcinoma. In nucleotides, the CDR3 is TGTGCCAGCAGCCTCTGGACCGCGACAGACGAGCAGTACTTC. Amino acid sequence: CASSLWTATDEQYF.